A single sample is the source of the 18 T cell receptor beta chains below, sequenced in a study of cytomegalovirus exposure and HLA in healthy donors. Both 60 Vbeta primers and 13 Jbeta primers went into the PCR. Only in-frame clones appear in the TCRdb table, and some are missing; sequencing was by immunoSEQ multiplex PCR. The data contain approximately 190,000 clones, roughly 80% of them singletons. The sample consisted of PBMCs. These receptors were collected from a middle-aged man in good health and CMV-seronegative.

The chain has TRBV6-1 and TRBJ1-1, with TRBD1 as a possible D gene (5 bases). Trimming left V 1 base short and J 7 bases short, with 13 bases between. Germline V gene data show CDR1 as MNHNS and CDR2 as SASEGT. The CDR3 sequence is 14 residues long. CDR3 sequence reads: CASSEVVGRGEAFF. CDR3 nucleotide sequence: TGTGCCAGCAGTGAAGTTGTGGGGAGGGGTGAAGCTTTCTTT.

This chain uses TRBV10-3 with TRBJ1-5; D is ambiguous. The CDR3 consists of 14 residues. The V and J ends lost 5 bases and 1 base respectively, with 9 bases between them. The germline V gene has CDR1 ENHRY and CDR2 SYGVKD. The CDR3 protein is CAISPQESNQPQHF. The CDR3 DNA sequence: TGTGCCATCAGTCCCCAGGAAAGCAATCAGCCCCAGCATTTT.

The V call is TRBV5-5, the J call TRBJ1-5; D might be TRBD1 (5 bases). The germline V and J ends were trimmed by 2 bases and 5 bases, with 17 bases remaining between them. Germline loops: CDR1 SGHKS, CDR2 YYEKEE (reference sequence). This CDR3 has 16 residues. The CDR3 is CASSFRFSGVDQPQHF. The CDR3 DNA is TGTGCCAGCAGCTTTCGATTTTCGGGGGTAGATCAGCCCCAGCATTTT.

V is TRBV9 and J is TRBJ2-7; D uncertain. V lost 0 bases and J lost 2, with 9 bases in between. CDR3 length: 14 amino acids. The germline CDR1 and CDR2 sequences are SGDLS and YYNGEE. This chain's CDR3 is CASSVDLGAYEQYF. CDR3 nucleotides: TGTGCCAGCAGCGTAGATCTCGGAGCCTACGAGCAGTACTTC.

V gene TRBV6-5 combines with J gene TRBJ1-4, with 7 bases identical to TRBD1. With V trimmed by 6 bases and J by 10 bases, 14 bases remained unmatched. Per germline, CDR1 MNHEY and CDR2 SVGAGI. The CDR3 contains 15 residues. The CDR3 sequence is CASRGSQGISGKLFF. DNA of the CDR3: TGTGCCAGCAGGGGATCACAGGGGATCTCCGGAAAACTGTTTTTT.

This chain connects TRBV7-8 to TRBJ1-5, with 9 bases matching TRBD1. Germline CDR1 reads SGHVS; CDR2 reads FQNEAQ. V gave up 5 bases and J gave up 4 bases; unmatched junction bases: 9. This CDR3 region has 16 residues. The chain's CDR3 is CASSPRTGDLNQPQHF. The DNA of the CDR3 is TGTGCCAGCAGCCCCCGGACAGGGGATTTAAATCAGCCCCAGCATTTT. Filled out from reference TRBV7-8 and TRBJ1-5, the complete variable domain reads GAGVSQSPRYKVAKRGQDVALRCDPISGHVSLFWYQQALGQGPEFLTYFQNEAQLDKSGLPSDRFFAERPEGSVSTLKIQRTQQEDSAVYLCASSPRTGDLNQPQHFGDGTRLSIL.

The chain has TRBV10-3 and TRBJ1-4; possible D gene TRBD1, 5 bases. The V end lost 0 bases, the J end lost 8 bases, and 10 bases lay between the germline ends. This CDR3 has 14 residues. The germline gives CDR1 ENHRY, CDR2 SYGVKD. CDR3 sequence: CAISESSRGEKLFF. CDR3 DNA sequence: TGTGCCATCAGTGAGTCTAGTCGGGGGGAAAAACTGTTTTTT.

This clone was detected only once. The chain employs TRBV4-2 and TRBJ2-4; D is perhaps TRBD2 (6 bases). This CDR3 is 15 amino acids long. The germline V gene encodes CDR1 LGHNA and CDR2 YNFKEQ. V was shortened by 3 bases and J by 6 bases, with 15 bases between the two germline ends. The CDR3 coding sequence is TGTGCCAGCAGCCAGGCCTCCCTCGGGGGAAACATTCAGTACTTC. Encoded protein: CASSQASLGGNIQYF.

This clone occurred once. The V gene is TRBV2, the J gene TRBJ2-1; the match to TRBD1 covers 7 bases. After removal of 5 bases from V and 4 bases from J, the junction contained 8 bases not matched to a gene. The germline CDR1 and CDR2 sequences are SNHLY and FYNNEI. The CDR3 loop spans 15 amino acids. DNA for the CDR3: TGTGCCAGCAGTCTTGACAGGGCCCCTTACAATGAGCAGTTCTTC. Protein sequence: CASSLDRAPYNEQFF.

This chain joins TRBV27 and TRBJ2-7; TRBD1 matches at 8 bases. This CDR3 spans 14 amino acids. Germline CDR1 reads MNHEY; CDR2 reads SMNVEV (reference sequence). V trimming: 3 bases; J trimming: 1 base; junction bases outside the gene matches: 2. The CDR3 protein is CASSFGTGSYEQYF. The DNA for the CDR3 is TGTGCCAGCAGTTTCGGGACAGGATCCTACGAGCAGTACTTC.

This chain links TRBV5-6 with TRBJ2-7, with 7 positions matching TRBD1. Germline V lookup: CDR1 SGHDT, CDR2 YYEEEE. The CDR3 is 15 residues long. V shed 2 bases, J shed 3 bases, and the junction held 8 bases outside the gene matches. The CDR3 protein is CASSFRDSTFYEQYF. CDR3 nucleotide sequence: TGTGCCAGCAGCTTCCGGGACAGTACTTTCTACGAGCAGTACTTC.

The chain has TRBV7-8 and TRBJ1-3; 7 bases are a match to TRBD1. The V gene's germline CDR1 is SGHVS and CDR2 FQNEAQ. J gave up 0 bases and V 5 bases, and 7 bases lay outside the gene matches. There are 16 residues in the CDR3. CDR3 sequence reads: CASSPRDRRSGNTIYF. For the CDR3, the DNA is TGTGCCAGCAGCCCTAGGGACAGACGCTCTGGAAACACCATATATTTT.

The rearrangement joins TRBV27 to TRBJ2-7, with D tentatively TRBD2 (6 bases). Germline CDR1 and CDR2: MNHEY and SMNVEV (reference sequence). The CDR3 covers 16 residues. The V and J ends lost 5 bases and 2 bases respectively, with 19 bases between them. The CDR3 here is CASSPSVGGRTYEQYF. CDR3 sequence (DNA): TGTGCCAGCAGTCCGTCAGTGGGGGGTCGCACCTACGAGCAGTACTTC.

The CDR3 sequence is CASSPYSDRVGYTF. DNA for the CDR3: TGTGCCAGCAGCCCCTACTCGGACAGAGTTGGCTACACCTTC. The chain has TRBV7-9 and TRBJ1-2, with D possibly matching TRBD1 (6 bases). The V end lost 5 bases, the J end lost 7 bases, and 17 bases lay between the germline ends. This CDR3 comprises 14 residues. Germline CDR1 SEHNR, CDR2 FQNEAQ (reference sequence).

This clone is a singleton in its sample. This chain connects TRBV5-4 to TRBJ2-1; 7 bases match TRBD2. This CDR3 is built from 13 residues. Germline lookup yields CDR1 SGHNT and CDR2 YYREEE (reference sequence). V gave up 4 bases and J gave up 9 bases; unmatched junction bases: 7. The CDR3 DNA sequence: TGTGCCAGCAGCCCCGTCGGGGGGAGTGAGCAGTTCTTC. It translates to CASSPVGGSEQFF. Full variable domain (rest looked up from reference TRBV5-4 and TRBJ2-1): ETGVTQSPTHLIKTRGQQVTLRCSSQSGHNTVSWYQQALGQGPQFIFQYYREEENGRGNFPPRFSGLQFPNYSSELNVNALELDDSALYLCASSPVGGSEQFFGPGTRLTVL.

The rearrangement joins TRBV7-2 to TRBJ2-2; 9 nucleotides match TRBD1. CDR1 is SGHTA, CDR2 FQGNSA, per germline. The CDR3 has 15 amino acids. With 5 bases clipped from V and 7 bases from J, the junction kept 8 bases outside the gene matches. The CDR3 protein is CASSHGTGRVGELFF. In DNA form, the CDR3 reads TGTGCCAGCAGCCACGGGACAGGGAGGGTCGGGGAGCTGTTTTTT.

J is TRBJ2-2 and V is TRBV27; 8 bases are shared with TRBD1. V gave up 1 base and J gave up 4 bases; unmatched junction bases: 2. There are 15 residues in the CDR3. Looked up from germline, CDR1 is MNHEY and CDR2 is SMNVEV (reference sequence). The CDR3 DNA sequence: TGTGCCAGCAGTTTATTACAGGGGGGCACCGGGGAGCTGTTTTTT. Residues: CASSLLQGGTGELFF.

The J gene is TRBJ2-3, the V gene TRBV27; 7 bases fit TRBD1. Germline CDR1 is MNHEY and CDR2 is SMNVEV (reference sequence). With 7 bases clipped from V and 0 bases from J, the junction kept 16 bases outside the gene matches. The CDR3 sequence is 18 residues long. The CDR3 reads CASKNRGFTLSSTDTQYF. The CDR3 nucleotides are TGTGCCAGCAAGAACAGGGGATTCACACTATCGAGCACAGATACGCAGTATTTT.